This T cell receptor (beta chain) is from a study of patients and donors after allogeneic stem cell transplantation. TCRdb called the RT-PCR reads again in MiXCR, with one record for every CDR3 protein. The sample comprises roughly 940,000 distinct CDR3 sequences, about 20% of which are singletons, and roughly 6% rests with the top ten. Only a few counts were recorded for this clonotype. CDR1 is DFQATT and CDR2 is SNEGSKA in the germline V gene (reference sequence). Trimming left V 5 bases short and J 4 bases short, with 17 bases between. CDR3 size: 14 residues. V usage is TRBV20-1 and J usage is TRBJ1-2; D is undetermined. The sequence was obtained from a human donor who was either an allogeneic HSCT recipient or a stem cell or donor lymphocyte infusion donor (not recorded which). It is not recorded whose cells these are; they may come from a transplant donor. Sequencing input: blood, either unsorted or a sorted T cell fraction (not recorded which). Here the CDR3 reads CSAPWQVDSYGYTF. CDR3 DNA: TGCAGTGCTCCCTGGCAGGTTGATTCCTATGGCTACACCTTC.